The source of this T cell receptor beta chain is a study of shared clonotypes between healthy human individuals (TCRdb year 2020). With respect to the entire study: The cohort comprised two women and three men aged 18 to 49 years. Libraries were prepared and TCR repertoires were sequenced by different laboratories using diverse techniques, in order to increase sequencing depth and limit assay-specific biases. Leukapheresis yielded between about 0.94 and 9.5 billion PBMCs per donor. The study deeply sequenced blood TCR repertoires of several healthy adults to estimate repertoire size and the extent of clonotype sharing between individuals. Per donor, three plates each were used for CD4 naive and CD4 memory, two for CD8 naive, and one for CD8 memory. The paper's findings and limits, for the study overall: Compared with non-shared clonotypes, clonotypes shared by all four sorted-subset donors had higher generation probabilities. Sampling was restricted to blood, and TCR repertoires in tissue are likely to differ from TCR repertoires in blood. Based on pairwise subsampling, the degree of clonotype sharing among donors was expected to be affected by sequencing depth. Larger estimated clonotype richness was generally found for naive subsets than for memory subsets. Rarefaction of sorted-subset datasets indicated incomplete sequencing despite the large sequencing depth. Across a few donors, roughly 5% of naive CD4, over 3% of naive CD8, 2% to 2.5% of memory CD4, and about 0.4% of memory CD8 clonotypes were shared. The genetic and exposure-history diversity represented was limited by the small number of donors.

Note on this clone: It has no known antigen specificity. The input lacks base qualities; no much larger clone sits a single base away.

Using the deep immunoSEQ assay, multiplex PCR amplified TCR CDR3 regions from genomic DNA. Extracted genomic DNA from each cell subset was spread evenly across all wells of several immunoSEQ 96-well plates, with each plate serving as a replicate. Each replicate PCR for sorted subsets received about 180 ng genomic DNA, equal to roughly 33,000 T cell genomes. The purified libraries were quantified using a Qubit 3.0 fluorometer, sized with a Bioanalyzer 2100, and then quantified again using the KAPA Library Quantification kit. Every immunoSEQ 96-well plate was sequenced on a separate single-read 150-cycle Illumina NextSeq 550 flow cell. In the original analysis: Because the immunoSEQ output held only junctional sequences and lacked quality scores, the filtering could not match the filtering applied to full-length reads. Sequences were annotated with PyIR, a Python wrapper for IgBLAST v1.9, using IMGT germline references to assign V/J genes and CDR3. Reads were filtered out if the reads had weak V/J assignments (E-value above 1e-6), no CDR3, stop codons, out-of-frame junctions, or ambiguous translated residues. V3J clonotypes were defined by identical inferred V gene, J gene, and CDR3 amino acid sequence. The percentage overlap between two repertoires was calculated by dividing the number of shared unique clonotypes by the size of the smaller repertoire. RTK rarefaction, the Chao1 estimator, and Recon v2.1 estimates of unobserved clonotypes were used to assess repertoire richness. Generation probabilities were computed with OLGA for all TCRbeta clonotypes obtained by the gDNA method from several donors. This is the immuneACCESS table as TCRdb keeps it, with only in-frame sequences that have V and J called. A part of the clones is gone; compared with another copy, unresolved V genes explain less than half, and the rest is unexplained. The V and J calls and clone size are taken from that table; D and trimming were inferred from the DNA. This sample holds about 2.1 million clones; about 94% were observed only once. The ten largest make up 1.5% to 2% of the sample.

CD8 naive samples consisted of CD45RO-negative cells that were positively selected for CCR7, yielding a CD45RA+CCR7+ population without TemRA cells. The donors were healthy, HIV-negative adults with no recently reported acute infections or vaccinations. Every donor was a Caucasian adult living in Nashville, Tennessee, USA. Blood was obtained by leukapheresis, after which PBMCs were separated by Ficoll-Histopaque density gradient centrifugation and cryopreserved in liquid nitrogen vapor phase. Purity and quantity of every magnetically sorted T cell population were checked by analytical flow cytometry. Genomic DNA was isolated from each sorted fraction and quantified by UV absorbance on a Nanodrop 2000c. Sequenced input: naive CD8+ T cells from PBMCs. Explained via the paper, the cell subset or site label denotes: CD45RA+CCR7+. The clonotype comes from a man aged 18-30 years in good health. Some clones in this sample may be carry-over from other donors' samples.

In nucleotides, the sequence is TGTGCCAGCAGCTTGGGTAGCAGTCCCTCTGGAAACACCATATATTTT. It translates as CASSLGSSPSGNTIYF. The chain is assembled from TRBV11-2 and TRBJ1-3, with the D gene not clear enough to name. Trimming takes 3 bases from V and 0 bases from J, and the germline ends sit 12 bases apart. Reading the germline V gene gives CDR1 SGHAT and CDR2 FQNNGV. From cysteine to phenylalanine, the CDR3 is 16 amino acids long. The kept DNA is CDR3 alone, 48 bases in frame from the first base.